The 11 T cell receptor beta chains below come from one sample, sequenced in a study of Ad26.COV2.S vaccination and SARS-CoV-2 variants. Treatment reported: roughly 18 received Ad26.COV2.S at low or high dose, single or two shots; about five received placebo; per-sample allocation not given. Sampling occurred on day 63 after the first vaccine or placebo injection. Libraries were prepared by immunoSEQ multiplex PCR; TCRdb keeps only in-frame clonotypes and omits some of them. The sample shows some 300,000 clones, around 83% of them seen only once. This sample comprised peripheral blood, obtained in a trial of Ad26.COV2.S vaccine versus placebo. These TCRs come from a person aged 18-65 years who received the Ad26.COV2.S COVID-19 vaccine or a placebo.

The V call is TRBV29-1, the J call TRBJ1-2; the D gene is possibly TRBD1 (6 bases). Trimming took 4 bases from V and 5 from J, leaving 26 bases between them. The CDR3 has 17 amino acids. CDR1 is SQVTM and CDR2 is ANQGSEA in the germline V gene. The CDR3, as DNA: TGCAGCGTTGTGTTCCAAGCCCGTACAGGGCCGAGGTATGGCTACACCTTC. Encoded protein: CSVVFQARTGPRYGYTF.

The table lists this clone with a few counts. This sequence joins TRBV19 and TRBJ1-6; D unclear. This CDR3 comprises 12 residues. Trimming removed 5 bases from V and 10 bases from J, with 9 bases in between. Germline V gives CDR1 LNHDA, CDR2 SQIVND (reference sequence). The CDR3 loop is CASSLGGSPLHF. The CDR3 DNA follows: TGTGCCAGTAGTCTGGGTGGCTCACCCCTCCACTTT.

This clone has just a few counts. The chain recombines TRBV3-1 (or the pseudogene TRBV3-2) with TRBJ1-6; 9 bases align to TRBD1. Germline V gene sequence: CDR1 LGHDT, CDR2 YNNKEL (reference sequence). This CDR3 has 16 amino acids. V shed 3 bases and J 8 bases; nucleotides not matched to a gene: 8. The DNA of the CDR3 is TGTGCCAGCAGCCAGACGGGACAGGGAAGCGATTCACCCCTCCACTTT. Residues: CASSQTGQGSDSPLHF.

This clone has just one count. The identical CDR3 is also encoded by other nucleotide sequences in the sample. This sequence joins TRBV5-4 and TRBJ2-5; D is ambiguous. With 1 base removed from V and 4 bases from J, the gap between germline ends came to 8 bases. The CDR3 runs to 13 residues. Germline V CDR1 and CDR2: SGHNT, YYREEE (reference sequence). This CDR3 reads CASSLPGRETQYF. CDR3 DNA sequence: TGTGCCAGCAGCTTGCCGGGTCGAGAGACCCAGTACTTC. Supplemented by reference TRBV5-4 and TRBJ2-5, the full variable domain reads ETGVTQSPTHLIKTRGQQVTLRCSSQSGHNTVSWYQQALGQGPQFIFQYYREEENGRGNFPPRFSGLQFPNYSSELNVNALELDDSALYLCASSLPGRETQYFGPGTRLLVL.

The chain recombines TRBV11-2 with TRBJ2-1; 10 bases line up with TRBD2. J was trimmed by 5 bases and V by 5 bases; bases with no gene match: 15. Germline CDR1 is SGHAT and CDR2 is FQNNGV. CDR3 length equals 18 residues. The CDR3: CASSPPFSLAGVHNEQFF. DNA of the CDR3: TGTGCCAGCAGCCCCCCTTTTAGTCTAGCGGGGGTTCACAATGAGCAGTTCTTC. Full variable domain (rest looked up from reference TRBV11-2 and TRBJ2-1): EAGVAQSPRYKIIEKRQSVAFWCNPISGHATLYWYQQILGQGPKLLIQFQNNGVVDDSQLPKDRFSAERLKGVDSTLKIQPAKLEDSAVYLCASSPPFSLAGVHNEQFFGPGTRLTVL.

V usage is TRBV3-1 (or the pseudogene TRBV3-2) and J usage is TRBJ2-2, with D uncertain. The CDR3 extends over 12 amino acids. Germline V gene sequence: CDR1 LGHDT, CDR2 YNNKEL (reference sequence). The V and J ends lost 5 bases and 7 bases respectively, with 8 bases between them. The CDR3 loop reads CASSYLNGELFF. The CDR3, as DNA: TGTGCCAGCAGCTACCTGAACGGGGAGCTGTTTTTT.

The CDR3 nucleotides read TGCGCCAGCTGTCGGGACTGGCAAGAGACCCAGTACTTC. Translating it yields CASCRDWQETQYF. The gene calls are TRBV5-1 and TRBJ2-5, with D maybe TRBD2 (6 bases). The CDR3 consists of 13 residues. Trimming stripped 7 bases from V and 2 bases from J, with 12 bases between. The germline CDR1 and CDR2 sequences are SGHRS and YFSETQ.

This chain links TRBV7-9 with TRBJ1-5, with no clear D. The CDR3 loop spans 14 amino acids. V was trimmed by 1 base and J by 1 base, leaving 5 bases between them. CDR1 and CDR2 (germline): SEHNR, FQNEAQ (reference sequence). In nucleotides, the CDR3 is TGTGCCAGCAGCTTAGACAAGAGCAATCAGCCCCAGCATTTT. Its protein is CASSLDKSNQPQHF.

As DNA, the CDR3 is TGTGCCAGTAGTATTGGGAGAACGGGACAGAACACTGAAGCTTTCTTT. It specifies CASSIGRTGQNTEAFF. The genes are TRBV19 and TRBJ1-1; tentative D call: TRBD1 (6 bases). Germline CDR1 is LNHDA and CDR2 is SQIVND (reference sequence). V was trimmed by 3 bases and J by 1 base, leaving 15 bases between them. The CDR3 is 16 amino acids.

The V and J genes are TRBV7-8 and TRBJ1-1, with D possibly being TRBD1 (6 bases). The CDR3 is 13 residues long. Between the trimmed V and J ends, which lost 0 bases and 6 bases, there was a span of 8 bases. Per germline, CDR1 SGHVS and CDR2 FQNEAQ. This chain's CDR3 is CASSLAKGAEAFF. DNA for the CDR3: TGTGCCAGCAGCTTAGCGAAGGGGGCTGAAGCTTTCTTT.

This sequence joins TRBV30 and TRBJ1-1, with no clear D. Germline V gene sequence: CDR1 GTSNPN, CDR2 SVGIG (reference sequence). The CDR3 has 12 amino acids. V lost 0 bases and J 4 bases, leaving 6 bases between the germline ends. This CDR3 is CAWSVGPTEAFF. DNA of the CDR3: TGTGCCTGGAGTGTAGGACCCACTGAAGCTTTCTTT.